The sequence of this T cell receptor (beta chain) was determined in a study of blood T cell repertoires in COVID-19. TCRdb's copy holds only in-frame clones and misses some; the assay was immunoSEQ multiplex PCR. The sample holds 45,000 to 55,000 clones, roughly four fifths seen once. V lost 5 bases to trimming and J lost 5 bases, with 15 bases between them. The CDR3 covers 15 residues. CDR1 and CDR2 from the germline V gene are SGHTA and FQGNSA. This clone was counted once. The source of this sequence is a man between 60 and 75 years old with active COVID-19. Sequenced input: peripheral blood. The V gene is TRBV7-2, the J gene TRBJ1-4; possible D gene TRBD1, 5 bases. The CDR3 is CASSPTPGFNEKLFF. CDR3 in DNA: TGTGCCAGCAGCCCGACCCCAGGGTTCAATGAAAAACTGTTTTTT.